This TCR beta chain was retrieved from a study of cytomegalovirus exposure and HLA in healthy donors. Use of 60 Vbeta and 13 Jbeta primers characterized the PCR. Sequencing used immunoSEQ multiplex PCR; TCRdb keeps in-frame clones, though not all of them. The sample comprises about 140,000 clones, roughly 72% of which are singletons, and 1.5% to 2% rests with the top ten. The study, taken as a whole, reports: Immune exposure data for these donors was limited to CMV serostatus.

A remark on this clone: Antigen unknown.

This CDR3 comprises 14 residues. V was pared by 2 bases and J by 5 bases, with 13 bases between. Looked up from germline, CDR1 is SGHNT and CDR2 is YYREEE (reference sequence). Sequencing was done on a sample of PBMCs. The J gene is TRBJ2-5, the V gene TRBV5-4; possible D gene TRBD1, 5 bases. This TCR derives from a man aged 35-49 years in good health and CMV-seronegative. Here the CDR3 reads CASSLFQGFETQYF. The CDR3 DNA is TGTGCCAGCAGCTTATTCCAGGGCTTCGAGACCCAGTACTTC.